The 3 T cell receptor beta chains presented below share a single source sample, sequenced in a study of CD8+ T cells in alopecia areata (dated by TCRdb to 2017 to 2018). Receptors were amplified or captured by the immunoSEQ multiplex PCR assay. RNA was extracted from all samples and reverse transcribed into cDNA, which served as template for TCR sequencing. The immuneACCESS repertoire file appears here via TCRdb, limited to in-frame rearrangements. These files lack a portion of the clones; in checked studies, under half of the deficit traces to unresolved V genes, and the cause of the others is not known. Present in this sample are more than 90,000 clones, 50% to 75% of which were seen just once. 15% to 19% of the sample lies in the top ten. The time point label on this specimen signifies: less than five weeks on oral tofacitinib. In light of the paper, this sample's treatment or condition label describes: oral pan-JAK inhibitor, 5-10 mg twice daily.

The sample here was CD8+ T cells sorted from blood, taken at week 4, from a patient treated with tofacitinib. The source of these receptors is a human donor with alopecia areata.

The chain recombines TRBV5-1 with TRBJ2-1, with 13 nucleotides matching TRBD2. The CDR3 consists of 16 residues. V gave up 2 bases and J gave up 8 bases; unmatched junction bases: 7. Germline V gene lookup returns CDR1 SGHRS and CDR2 YFSETQ. CDR3: CASSFTQGLAGHEQFF. The DNA of the CDR3 is TGCGCCAGCAGCTTTACTCAGGGACTAGCGGGACATGAGCAGTTCTTC. Variable domain in full (rest from reference TRBV5-1 and TRBJ2-1): KAGVTQTPRYLIKTRGQQVTLSCSPISGHRSVSWYQQTPGQGLQFLFEYFSETQRNKGNFPGRFSGRQFSNSRSEMNVSTLELGDSALYLCASSFTQGLAGHEQFFGPGTRLTVL.

A few counts support this clone. The chain links TRBV14 to TRBJ2-3; tentatively, D is TRBD2 (5 bases). The CDR3 is 18 residues long. Deletions cut 1 base from V and 2 bases from J, with 19 bases between. Germline V gene lookup returns CDR1 SGHDN and CDR2 FVKESK. CDR3 nucleotides: TGTGCCAGCAGCCAAGTCCCGACCTTTGGAGGCCACACAGATACGCAGTATTTT. Encoded protein: CASSQVPTFGGHTDTQYF.

The chain employs TRBV7-9 and TRBJ1-6, with D possibly being TRBD1 (5 bases). The V end lost 4 bases, the J end lost 9 bases, and 13 bases lay between the germline ends. Germline V CDR1 and CDR2: SEHNR, FQNEAQ (reference sequence). There are 14 residues in the CDR3. CDR3 coding DNA: TGTGCCAGCAGCTCGACAGTGAGGGGTTCACCCCTCCACTTT. This codes for CASSSTVRGSPLHF. Supplemented by reference TRBV7-9 and TRBJ1-6, the full variable domain reads DTGVSQNPRHKITKRGQNVTFRCDPISEHNRLYWYRQTLGQGPEFLTYFQNEAQLEKSRLLSDRFSAERPKGSFSTLEIQRTEQGDSAMYLCASSSTVRGSPLHFGNGTRLTVT.